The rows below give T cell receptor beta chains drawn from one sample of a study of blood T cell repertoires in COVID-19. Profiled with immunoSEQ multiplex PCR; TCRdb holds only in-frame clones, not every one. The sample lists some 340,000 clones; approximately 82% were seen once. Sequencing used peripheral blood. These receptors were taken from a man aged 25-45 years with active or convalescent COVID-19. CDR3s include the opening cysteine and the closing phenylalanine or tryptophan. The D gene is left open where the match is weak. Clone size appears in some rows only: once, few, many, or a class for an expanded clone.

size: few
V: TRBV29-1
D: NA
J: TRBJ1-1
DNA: TGCAGCGTTGGCGAGGGAGGCACTGAAGCTTTCTTT
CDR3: CSVGEGGTEAFF

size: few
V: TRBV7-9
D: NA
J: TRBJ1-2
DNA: TGTGCCAGCAGCTTAGATCGGGTCCGTATAACCTTC
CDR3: CASSLDRVRITF

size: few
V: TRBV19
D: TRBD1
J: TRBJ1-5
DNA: TGTGCCAGTGACCATGGACAGGTTAGCAATCAGCCCCAGCATTTT
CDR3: CASDHGQVSNQPQHF

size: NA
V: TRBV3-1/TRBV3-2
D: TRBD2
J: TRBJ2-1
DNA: TGTGCCAGCAGCCGAGGGGCGGGAGGGCCTCACAATGAGCAGTTCTTC
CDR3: CASSRGAGGPHNEQFF

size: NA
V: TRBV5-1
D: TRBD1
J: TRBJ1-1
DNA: TGCGCCAGCAGCTGGTACGGGACAGCTCACATGAACACTGAAGCTTTCTTT
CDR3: CASSWYGTAHMNTEAFF

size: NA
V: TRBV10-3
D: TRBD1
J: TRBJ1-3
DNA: TGTGCCATCAGTGATATAGGACAGGGGAAAACCTCGAGCTCTGGAAACACCATATATTTT
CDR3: CAISDIGQGKTSSSGNTIYF

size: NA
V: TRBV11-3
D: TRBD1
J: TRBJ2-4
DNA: TGTGCCAGCAGCTGGGACAGGCAAAACATTCAGTACTTC
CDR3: CASSWDRQNIQYF

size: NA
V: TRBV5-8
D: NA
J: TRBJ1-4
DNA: TGTGCCAGCAGAGACGGGACTGTTCGAGGGAAACTGTTTTTT
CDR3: CASRDGTVRGKLFF

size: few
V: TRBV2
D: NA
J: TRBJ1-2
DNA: TGTGCCAGCAGTTCCTTGGGCTTCGGTGGCTACACCTTC
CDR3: CASSSLGFGGYTF

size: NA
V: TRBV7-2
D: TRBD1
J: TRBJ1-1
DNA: TGTGCCAGCAGCAGGGACAGGAAGAACACTGAAGCTTTCTTT
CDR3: CASSRDRKNTEAFF